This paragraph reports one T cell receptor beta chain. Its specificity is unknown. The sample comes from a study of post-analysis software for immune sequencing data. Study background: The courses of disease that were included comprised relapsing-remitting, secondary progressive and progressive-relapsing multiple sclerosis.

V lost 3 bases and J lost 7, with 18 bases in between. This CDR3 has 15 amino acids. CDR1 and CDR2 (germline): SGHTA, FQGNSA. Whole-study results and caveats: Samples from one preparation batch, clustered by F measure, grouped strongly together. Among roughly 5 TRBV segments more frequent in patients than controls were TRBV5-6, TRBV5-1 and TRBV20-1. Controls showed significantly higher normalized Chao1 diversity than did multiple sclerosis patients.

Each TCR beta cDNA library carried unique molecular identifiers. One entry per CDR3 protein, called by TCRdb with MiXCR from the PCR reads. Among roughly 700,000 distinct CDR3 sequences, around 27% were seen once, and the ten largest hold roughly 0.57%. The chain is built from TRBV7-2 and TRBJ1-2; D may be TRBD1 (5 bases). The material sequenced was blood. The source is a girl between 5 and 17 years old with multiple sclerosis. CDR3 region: CASSFYPEGMFGYTF. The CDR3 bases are TGTGCCAGCAGCTTCTATCCCGAGGGGATGTTTGGCTACACCTTC.